One sample yielded the 4 T cell receptor beta chains listed below, sequenced in a study of patients and donors after allogeneic stem cell transplantation. TCRdb reprocessed the RT-PCR reads with MiXCR, giving one entry per CDR3 protein. Of more than 850,000 distinct CDR3 sequences detected, roughly 18% appear once; the ten largest clones hold 6%. The specimen was blood, either unsorted or a sorted T cell fraction (not recorded which). These receptors originate from a human donor who was either an allogeneic HSCT recipient or a stem cell or donor lymphocyte infusion donor (not recorded which). It is not recorded whose cells these are; they may come from a transplant donor.

There are many counts of this clonotype. The chain combines TRBV11-2 with TRBJ2-1, with unresolved D. The germline V gene encodes CDR1 SGHAT and CDR2 FQNNGV. Trimming pared 5 bases from V and 9 bases from J, leaving 11 bases between. This CDR3 comprises 12 residues. CDR3 coding DNA: TGTGCCAGCAGCCACCGTAGCAGTGAGCAGTTCTTC. It specifies CASSHRSSEQFF.

The chain has TRBV6-5 and TRBJ1-3; D is unclear. The V and J ends lost 2 bases and 1 base respectively, with 9 bases between them. Germline V gene data show CDR1 as MNHEY and CDR2 as SVGAGI. CDR3 length: 15 amino acids. The CDR3 sequence: CASSYAQVSGNTIYF. The CDR3 DNA is TGTGCCAGCAGTTACGCCCAAGTATCTGGAAACACCATATATTTT.

The table lists this clonotype with a few counts. The chain couples TRBV29-1 to TRBJ2-5, with TRBD1 identical over 8 bases. CDR3 size: 14 residues. Trimming took 4 bases from V and 5 from J; bases not matched to a gene: 9. The germline CDR1 and CDR2 sequences are SQVTM and ANQGSEA. The CDR3 loop reads CSVVSPGGSETQYF. CDR3 DNA sequence: TGCAGCGTTGTATCACCAGGGGGCTCGGAGACCCAGTACTTC.

The V gene is TRBV18, the J gene TRBJ1-1; D is uncertain. Trimming took 1 base from V and 1 from J, leaving 16 bases between them. The germline V gene has CDR1 KGHSH and CDR2 LQKENI. The CDR3 spans 17 residues. The chain's CDR3 is CASSPRMQAGWNTEAFF. In DNA, the CDR3 is TGTGCCAGCTCACCACGGATGCAGGCTGGTTGGAACACTGAAGCTTTCTTT.